These 8 T cell receptor beta chains came from one sample sequenced in a study of blood T cell repertoires in COVID-19. Sequencing used immunoSEQ multiplex PCR; TCRdb keeps in-frame clones, though not all of them. The sample gives fewer than 300,000 clones, roughly 90% of which show up once; approximately 12% is in the top ten. Sequencing was performed on peripheral blood. The receptors here all came from a woman aged 30 to 39 with COVID-19, enrolled during active disease.

In this sample, this clone turned up a few times. The V and J genes are TRBV5-4 and TRBJ2-2, with 16 positions matching TRBD2. CDR1 and CDR2 from the germline V gene are SGHNT and YYREEE (reference sequence). CDR3 length: 17 residues. V was clipped by 4 bases and J by 7 bases; unmatched bases: 7. The DNA for the CDR3 is TGTGCCAGCAGCGCCGGGACTAGCGGGGGGGTCGGCGGGGAGCTGTTTTTT. Protein sequence: CASSAGTSGGVGGELFF.

The rearrangement uses TRBV27 and TRBJ2-1; the match to TRBD2 covers 10 bases. CDR1 and CDR2 from the germline V gene are MNHEY and SMNVEV (reference sequence). V was clipped by 3 bases and J by 13 bases; unmatched bases: 15. The CDR3 totals 16 residues. The CDR3 coding sequence is TGTGCCAGCAGTTTCCTTAAGCGGGGGGGCCCCCTCGCCCAGTTCTTC. Residues: CASSFLKRGGPLAQFF.

The chain is built from TRBV5-1 and TRBJ2-5, with 8 bases lining up with TRBD1. CDR3 length: 14 residues. The V gene end was trimmed by 4 bases and the J gene end by 1 base; junction bases not matched to a gene: 3. Germline values: CDR1 SGHRS, CDR2 YFSETQ. The CDR3 region is CASSGTGAQETQYF. For the CDR3, the DNA is TGCGCCAGCAGCGGGACAGGAGCCCAAGAGACCCAGTACTTC.

The chain links TRBV6-5 to TRBJ1-2, with D uncertain. The ends were cut back, 2 bases at V and 8 bases at J, with 18 bases in the middle. Per germline, CDR1 MNHEY and CDR2 SVGAGI. The CDR3 loop spans 15 amino acids. The DNA of the CDR3 is TGTGCCAGCAGTTACGCGAAGCTCGCAAGAAAGGGCTACACCTTC. As protein: CASSYAKLARKGYTF.

The genes are TRBV24-1 and TRBJ2-3, with 11 bases fitting TRBD2. Germline assignment: CDR1 KGHDR and CDR2 SFDVKD. After removal of 4 bases from V and 1 base from J, the junction contained 6 bases not matched to a gene. The CDR3 consists of 17 residues. In DNA, the CDR3 is TGTGCCACCAGTGAACCGGGACTAGCGGATGGCACAGATACGCAGTATTTT. Protein sequence: CATSEPGLADGTDTQYF.

The genes are TRBV5-1 and TRBJ1-3, with no clear D. Trimming cost V 0 bases and J 0 bases, with 13 bases left between them. The CDR3 runs 17 residues. Germline CDR1 is SGHRS and CDR2 is YFSETQ. The CDR3 coding sequence is TGCGCCAGCAGCTTGGTTCCTCCCTCACTCTCTGGAAACACCATATATTTT. Protein: CASSLVPPSLSGNTIYF.

This chain connects TRBV6-6 to TRBJ1-2, with 8 bases matching TRBD1. The ends lost 6 bases at V and 5 bases at J; junction bases unmatched: 8. The CDR3 is 14 residues long. Per germline, CDR1 MNHNY and CDR2 SVGAGI (reference sequence). The CDR3 DNA reads as TGTGCCAGCAGCCTATCGGGACAGGTTTATGGCTACACCTTC. Its protein product is CASSLSGQVYGYTF.

The rearrangement joins TRBV7-9 to TRBJ1-4, with D tentatively TRBD1 (5 bases). Germline CDR1 reads SEHNR; CDR2 reads FQNEAQ (reference sequence). The CDR3 totals 19 residues. Trimming left V 3 bases short and J 3 bases short, with 23 bases between. CDR3 bases: TGTGCCAGCAGCTTCCGGCCCGATAGGTTGGCAGGGCCTAATGAAAAACTGTTTTTT. Encoded protein: CASSFRPDRLAGPNEKLFF.